This TCR beta chain emerged from a study of PD-1 blockade in classical Hodgkin lymphoma. Autologous stem cell transplantation was followed by relapse in every patient, and brentuximab vedotin exposure varied. V was pared by 3 bases and J by 2 bases, with 13 bases of the junction left unmatched. The CDR3 covers 18 residues. Germline V lookup: CDR1 LNHDA, CDR2 SQIVND (reference sequence). Generated by immunoSEQ multiplex PCR, the TCRdb table keeps only in-frame clones and is missing some. The sample has 75,000 to 100,000 clones, about four fifths seen once. The receptor comes from a human donor with classical Hodgkin lymphoma. The sequences come from peripheral blood mononuclear cells (PBMCs), collected before the second cycle of nivolumab. This rearrangement joins TRBV19 to TRBJ2-3, with TRBD1 identical over 8 bases. CDR3 sequence reads: CASSMSGQGERVTDTQYF. CDR3 nucleotide sequence: TGTGCCAGTAGTATGAGTGGACAGGGCGAGAGGGTCACAGATACGCAGTATTTT.